Below, one T cell receptor (beta chain) is given with its context. The target antigen is unknown. The record originates from a study of cytomegalovirus exposure and HLA in healthy donors. Findings of the study overall: Highly shared variants forming one cluster were likely a sequencing artifact.

Both 60 Vbeta primers and 13 Jbeta primers went into the PCR. Sequencing was performed with immunoSEQ multiplex PCR; in TCRdb, only in-frame clones are kept and a portion is missing. This sample's table has some 80,000 clones. V was pared by 2 bases and J by 8 bases, with 7 bases of the junction left unmatched. Germline assignment: CDR1 GTSNPN and CDR2 SVGIG (reference sequence). The CDR3 is 14 residues long. The genes are TRBV30 and TRBJ2-7, with 12 bases matching TRBD2. Sequencing used PBMCs. The clonotype was recovered from a woman in her 30s in good health and CMV-seronegative. The CDR3 loop is CAWSLAGGPGQQYF. The CDR3 nucleotides read TGTGCCTGGAGTCTAGCGGGAGGGCCAGGTCAGCAGTACTTC.